The rows below give T cell receptor beta chains drawn from one sample of a study of T-cell reconstitution after alpha-beta-depleted transplantation in children. TCRdb redid the calling of the PCR reads with MiXCR, one entry per CDR3 protein. The data contain 250,000 or so distinct CDR3 sequences, roughly 8.2% of them singletons. Sequenced here: PBMCs, mostly from graft donor cells, sampled 180 days after TCRalphabeta/CD19-depleted stem cell transplant. The source is a male patient younger than 18 who had a stem cell transplant for acute lymphoblastic leukemia, so the T cells may come from the graft donor. The CDR3 runs from the conserved cysteine through the conserved F or W. The order of the fields is clone size, D gene, V gene, J gene, CDR3 DNA, CDR3 protein. A D gene is named only where the DNA matches it firmly. Only some rows state a clone size, as once, few, many or a class for expanded clones.

abundance: few; d_gene: -; v_gene: TRBV4-1; j_gene: TRBJ1-1; CDR3nt: TGCGCCAGCAGTACGTGGGTCCCCGCACGGACTGAAGCTTTCTTT; CDR3aa: CASSTWVPARTEAFF
abundance: many; d_gene: -; v_gene: TRBV7-7; j_gene: TRBJ2-2; CDR3nt: TGTGCCAGCAGCTTAGCCGGACACATGAACACCGGGGAGCTGTTTTTT; CDR3aa: CASSLAGHMNTGELFF
abundance: many; d_gene: -; v_gene: TRBV4-2; j_gene: TRBJ2-1; CDR3nt: TGTGCCAGCAGCCAAACTACACTGAACAATGAGCAGTTCTTC; CDR3aa: CASSQTTLNNEQFF
abundance: few; d_gene: TRBD2; v_gene: TRBV20-1; j_gene: TRBJ2-5; CDR3nt: TGCTGTGCTAGCCCCGGGACTAGCGGGGGGGCCGGGGAGACCCAGTACTTC; CDR3aa: CCASPGTSGGAGETQYF
abundance: many; d_gene: TRBD2; v_gene: TRBV19; j_gene: TRBJ2-3; CDR3nt: TGTGCCAGTAGTAGGACTAGCTCTAGCACAGATACGCAGTATTTT; CDR3aa: CASSRTSSSTDTQYF
abundance: many; d_gene: -; v_gene: TRBV7-3; j_gene: TRBJ2-1; CDR3nt: TGTGCCAGCAGCTTAGATTGGGGGGCTTATAATGAGCAGTTCTTC; CDR3aa: CASSLDWGAYNEQFF
abundance: many; d_gene: -; v_gene: TRBV18; j_gene: TRBJ2-1; CDR3nt: TGTGCCAGCTCACCCCTACACTACAATGAGCAGTTCTTC; CDR3aa: CASSPLHYNEQFF
abundance: many; d_gene: -; v_gene: TRBV20-1; j_gene: TRBJ1-2; CDR3nt: TGCAGTGCTAGAGATCCCCGAAGGCCGGAGAACTATGGCTACACCTTC; CDR3aa: CSARDPRRPENYGYTF
abundance: many; d_gene: TRBD2; v_gene: TRBV6-5; j_gene: TRBJ2-2; CDR3nt: TGTGCCAGCAGTTATCCGGGAGGAGGTACCGGGGAGCTGTTTTTT; CDR3aa: CASSYPGGGTGELFF
abundance: few; d_gene: TRBD1; v_gene: TRBV18; j_gene: TRBJ2-7; CDR3nt: TGTGCCAGCTCACCTGGACAGGGGGGGATTTACGAGCAGTACTTC; CDR3aa: CASSPGQGGIYEQYF
abundance: many; d_gene: -; v_gene: TRBV29-1; j_gene: TRBJ2-2; CDR3nt: TGCAGCGTTGACTTAGGAATGAACACCGGGGAGCTGTTTTTT; CDR3aa: CSVDLGMNTGELFF
abundance: many; d_gene: -; v_gene: TRBV24-1; j_gene: TRBJ2-5; CDR3nt: TGTGCCACCGGTAGAGGTACTTTCTCTCAAGAGACCCAGTACTTC; CDR3aa: CATGRGTFSQETQYF
abundance: many; d_gene: TRBD2; v_gene: TRBV28; j_gene: TRBJ2-7; CDR3nt: TGTGCCAGCAGAACTAGCGGGAGGCGGTACGAGCAGTACTTC; CDR3aa: CASRTSGRRYEQYF
abundance: many; d_gene: -; v_gene: TRBV3-1; j_gene: TRBJ2-2; CDR3nt: TGTGCCAGCAGCCAAGACACCCCCGGGGAGCTGTTTTTT; CDR3aa: CASSQDTPGELFF
abundance: many; d_gene: -; v_gene: TRBV12-5; j_gene: TRBJ2-7; CDR3nt: TGTGCTAGTGGTTTGATCTTTGAGGGGAGAGCCCACGAGCAGTACTTC; CDR3aa: CASGLIFEGRAHEQYF
abundance: many; d_gene: TRBD1; v_gene: TRBV11-3; j_gene: TRBJ2-6; CDR3nt: TGTGCCAGCAGCCCCTCGACAGGGGACTCTGGGGCCAACGTCCTGACTTTC; CDR3aa: CASSPSTGDSGANVLTF
abundance: -; d_gene: TRBD2; v_gene: TRBV12-3/TRBV12-4; j_gene: TRBJ2-3; CDR3nt: TGTGCCAGCACGGGGAGGGGGGCGGGGGGAGATACGCAGTATTTT; CDR3aa: CASTGRGAGGDTQYF
abundance: many; d_gene: TRBD1; v_gene: TRBV11-1; j_gene: TRBJ1-1; CDR3nt: TGTGCCAGCAGCTTGAATTTTCCTCGATCCGACAGGGGTAATACTGAAGCTTTCTTT; CDR3aa: CASSLNFPRSDRGNTEAFF
abundance: many; d_gene: TRBD2; v_gene: TRBV5-6; j_gene: TRBJ2-3; CDR3nt: TGTGCCAGCAGCCCGACTAGCGGGGGGGCTCGAGATACGCAGTATTTT; CDR3aa: CASSPTSGGARDTQYF
abundance: many; d_gene: -; v_gene: TRBV25-1; j_gene: TRBJ1-2; CDR3nt: TGTGCTTCCTCGGTGCTGGGGGTCTCCTATGGCTACACCTTC; CDR3aa: CASSVLGVSYGYTF
abundance: many; d_gene: -; v_gene: TRBV20-1; j_gene: TRBJ2-7; CDR3nt: TGCAGTGCTAGTACTGGGCAGGGGAGCTCCTACGAGCAGTACTTC; CDR3aa: CSASTGQGSSYEQYF
abundance: many; d_gene: -; v_gene: TRBV3-1; j_gene: TRBJ2-3; CDR3nt: TGTGCCAGCAGCCAAGGAGCTCGAAGGGGGGATACGCAGTATTTT; CDR3aa: CASSQGARRGDTQYF
abundance: -; d_gene: TRBD2; v_gene: TRBV5-1; j_gene: TRBJ2-7; CDR3nt: TGCGCCAGCACCCGGACTAGCGGGAGTGACTACGAGCAGTACTTC; CDR3aa: CASTRTSGSDYEQYF
abundance: many; d_gene: -; v_gene: TRBV6-5; j_gene: TRBJ1-4; CDR3nt: TGTGCCAGCAGCCGGGATCTTGAAAAACTGTTTTTT; CDR3aa: CASSRDLEKLFF
abundance: many; d_gene: TRBD1; v_gene: TRBV19; j_gene: TRBJ1-5; CDR3nt: TGTGCCAGTAGTGCCTCGACAGGGCTAGGGCAGCCCCAGCATTTT; CDR3aa: CASSASTGLGQPQHF
abundance: many; d_gene: -; v_gene: TRBV6-5; j_gene: TRBJ2-1; CDR3nt: TGTGCCAGCAGTTACAGGATCTCCTACAATGAGCAGTTCTTC; CDR3aa: CASSYRISYNEQFF
abundance: many; d_gene: TRBD1; v_gene: TRBV7-2; j_gene: TRBJ1-4; CDR3nt: TGTGCCAGCCGGACCACGGGACAGGGAAGAGGGGCTAATGAAAAACTGTTTTTT; CDR3aa: CASRTTGQGRGANEKLFF
abundance: few; d_gene: -; v_gene: TRBV5-1; j_gene: TRBJ2-5; CDR3nt: TGCGCCAGCAGCTTGGTTAAGAACCAAGAGACCCAGTACTTC; CDR3aa: CASSLVKNQETQYF
abundance: many; d_gene: TRBD2; v_gene: TRBV20-1; j_gene: TRBJ2-3; CDR3nt: TGCAGTGCTAGAGTCGGTCTAGCGGGAGCGGGGACAGATACGCAGTATTTT; CDR3aa: CSARVGLAGAGTDTQYF
abundance: many; d_gene: TRBD2; v_gene: TRBV20-1; j_gene: TRBJ2-1; CDR3nt: TGCAGTCTAAGCGGGAGCTCCCACAATGAGCAGTTCTTC; CDR3aa: CSLSGSSHNEQFF
abundance: many; d_gene: -; v_gene: TRBV18; j_gene: TRBJ1-6; CDR3nt: TGTGCCAGCTCACCAGGGCGAAAGGCGCGTAGCGATTCACCCCTCCACTTT; CDR3aa: CASSPGRKARSDSPLHF
abundance: many; d_gene: TRBD1; v_gene: TRBV29-1; j_gene: TRBJ2-2; CDR3nt: TGCAGCGTCGCGGGACAGGGAATATCCCCCGGGGAGCTGTTTTTT; CDR3aa: CSVAGQGISPGELFF
abundance: many; d_gene: -; v_gene: TRBV27; j_gene: TRBJ1-5; CDR3nt: TGTGCCAGCAGTTTACGAGGGGGAGTCAATCAGCCCCAGCATTTT; CDR3aa: CASSLRGGVNQPQHF
abundance: many; d_gene: -; v_gene: TRBV20-1; j_gene: TRBJ1-1; CDR3nt: TGCAGTGCTAGGGAGGGACTCGCGGAAGCTTTCTTT; CDR3aa: CSAREGLAEAFF
abundance: many; d_gene: -; v_gene: TRBV20-1; j_gene: TRBJ1-2; CDR3nt: TGCAGTGCTCCAAACCCGACACTGTATGGCTACACCTTC; CDR3aa: CSAPNPTLYGYTF
abundance: many; d_gene: -; v_gene: TRBV28; j_gene: TRBJ1-2; CDR3nt: TGTGCCAGCAGTTTATTCAAGGGATCCGATGGCTACACCTTC; CDR3aa: CASSLFKGSDGYTF
abundance: many; d_gene: TRBD1; v_gene: TRBV29-1; j_gene: TRBJ2-2; CDR3nt: TGCAGCGTCAGGGACAGGGGCACCGGGGAGCTGTTTTTT; CDR3aa: CSVRDRGTGELFF
abundance: many; d_gene: -; v_gene: TRBV12-3/TRBV12-4; j_gene: TRBJ2-1; CDR3nt: TGTGCCAGCAGTTTAGGTGGGGACTCACGGTTCTTC; CDR3aa: CASSLGGDSRFF
abundance: many; d_gene: -; v_gene: TRBV9; j_gene: TRBJ2-2; CDR3nt: TGTGCCAGCAGCGTAGGGGCAGTCAGGTCTCATTTCACCGGGGAGCTGTTTTTT; CDR3aa: CASSVGAVRSHFTGELFF
abundance: many; d_gene: TRBD2; v_gene: TRBV5-1; j_gene: TRBJ2-1; CDR3nt: TGCGCCAGCAGCCCCCAGACGGGGGGACTCAATGAGCAGTTCTTC; CDR3aa: CASSPQTGGLNEQFF
abundance: many; d_gene: TRBD2; v_gene: TRBV20-1; j_gene: TRBJ2-6; CDR3nt: TGCAGTGCTAGACCCAGGGGGGTGTCTAGCGGGATGGCGACTGGGGCCAACGTCCTGACTTTC; CDR3aa: CSARPRGVSSGMATGANVLTF
abundance: many; d_gene: -; v_gene: TRBV19; j_gene: TRBJ2-1; CDR3nt: TGTGCCAGTATCGGAGGGGGGAATGAGCAGTTCTTC; CDR3aa: CASIGGGNEQFF
abundance: few; d_gene: TRBD1; v_gene: TRBV11-2; j_gene: TRBJ2-7; CDR3nt: TGTGCCAGCAGCTTAACTCAGGGGGCGAACTACGAGCAGTACTTC; CDR3aa: CASSLTQGANYEQYF
abundance: many; d_gene: TRBD1; v_gene: TRBV7-2; j_gene: TRBJ1-5; CDR3nt: TGTGCCAGCAGCAACCGGGGACAGGGGTACAATCAGCCCCAGCATTTT; CDR3aa: CASSNRGQGYNQPQHF
abundance: many; d_gene: TRBD1; v_gene: TRBV20-1; j_gene: TRBJ2-1; CDR3nt: TGCAGTGCTAGAGCACAGGGGAATGAGCAGTTCTTC; CDR3aa: CSARAQGNEQFF
abundance: many; d_gene: TRBD1; v_gene: TRBV5-1; j_gene: TRBJ1-1; CDR3nt: TGCGCCAGCAGCATCGCACAGGGGGCGGGAAGGAACACTGAAGCTTTCTTT; CDR3aa: CASSIAQGAGRNTEAFF
abundance: many; d_gene: -; v_gene: TRBV4-2; j_gene: TRBJ2-5; CDR3nt: TGTGCCAGCAGCCCGCAGGGGGGCCTTGAGACCCAGTACTTC; CDR3aa: CASSPQGGLETQYF
abundance: many; d_gene: TRBD1; v_gene: TRBV25-1; j_gene: TRBJ2-7; CDR3nt: TGTGCCAGCAGTGAATATGGGACAGACCGGGTGTACGAGCAGTACTTC; CDR3aa: CASSEYGTDRVYEQYF
abundance: many; d_gene: -; v_gene: TRBV11-2; j_gene: TRBJ2-1; CDR3nt: TGTGCCAGCAGCTTAGACTGGGGGTCCTACAATGAGCAGTTCTTC; CDR3aa: CASSLDWGSYNEQFF
abundance: many; d_gene: TRBD2; v_gene: TRBV20-1; j_gene: TRBJ2-1; CDR3nt: TGCAGTGCTAGCCCTACTAGCGGGAGTTCGTACAATGAGCAGTTCTTC; CDR3aa: CSASPTSGSSYNEQFF
abundance: many; d_gene: -; v_gene: TRBV2; j_gene: TRBJ1-4; CDR3nt: TGTGCCAGCAGCAGGTCTGAAAATGAAAAACTGTTTTTT; CDR3aa: CASSRSENEKLFF
abundance: -; d_gene: -; v_gene: TRBV11-1; j_gene: TRBJ2-1; CDR3nt: TGTGCCAGCAGCTTAGGGGGAGGGGGTGCCTACAATGAGCAGTTCTTC; CDR3aa: CASSLGGGGAYNEQFF
abundance: many; d_gene: TRBD1; v_gene: TRBV6-1; j_gene: TRBJ1-2; CDR3nt: TGTGCCAGCAGGCTGACAGGGGAGTATGGCTACACCTTC; CDR3aa: CASRLTGEYGYTF
abundance: many; d_gene: -; v_gene: TRBV7-6; j_gene: TRBJ2-7; CDR3nt: TGTGCCAGCAGCTTAGGCCCACAGGGATACGAGCAGTACTTC; CDR3aa: CASSLGPQGYEQYF